Shown below are 19 T cell receptor beta chains from a single sample sequenced in a study of blood T cell repertoires in COVID-19. The table came from immunoSEQ multiplex PCR; TCRdb's copy has only in-frame clones and leaves some out. The table lists roughly 250,000 clones, roughly 90% of them singletons. The specimen was PBMCs or T cells enriched from blood (not recorded which). These TCRs come from a woman aged 25 to 39 with acute COVID-19.

The chain has TRBV6-2 or TRBV6-3 and TRBJ2-7, with 9 nucleotides matching TRBD1. V trimming: 1 base; J trimming: 6 bases; junction bases outside the gene matches: 10. The CDR3 runs to 16 residues. Germline V CDR1 and CDR2: MNHEY, SVGEGT. CDR3 loop: CASSYFIDRGSIEQYF. CDR3 nucleotide sequence: TGTGCCAGCAGTTACTTCATCGACAGGGGGAGTATCGAGCAGTACTTC.

V is TRBV3-1 (or the pseudogene TRBV3-2) and J is TRBJ1-1; 7 positions agree with TRBD1. This CDR3 region has 13 residues. Germline V gives CDR1 LGHDT, CDR2 YNNKEL (reference sequence). Trimming removed 5 bases from V and 5 bases from J; junction bases left unmatched: 5. CDR3 DNA sequence: TGTGCCAGCAGCTCCCCAGGGGGGACTGAAGCTTTCTTT. Its protein product is CASSSPGGTEAFF.

In regard to this clone: Other nucleotide sequences from this sample produce the same CDR3. The chain joins TRBV2 to TRBJ1-1; TRBD1 aligns across 9 bases. The CDR3 covers 13 residues. Germline V gene data show CDR1 as SNHLY and CDR2 as FYNNEI. Germline trimming cut 8 bases from V and 1 base from J; bases unmatched to any gene: 2. CDR3 in amino acids: CASEGQGNTEAFF. The CDR3 DNA follows: TGTGCCAGCGAGGGACAGGGGAACACTGAAGCTTTCTTT.

This sequence joins TRBV2 and TRBJ2-3; TRBD2 agrees at 8 bases. Trimming cost V 1 base and J 2 bases; bases outside gene matches: 5. This CDR3 is 16 amino acids long. Germline CDR1 and CDR2: SNHLY and FYNNEI. For the CDR3, the DNA is TGTGCCAGCAGTGAAGTCCCTAGCGGGCTCACAGATACGCAGTATTTT. The encoded protein is CASSEVPSGLTDTQYF.

The rearrangement uses TRBV5-4 and TRBJ2-3; 7 bases fit TRBD2. CDR3 length: 15 residues. Per the germline V gene, CDR1 is SGHNT and CDR2 is YYREEE (reference sequence). Trimming took 5 bases from V and 2 from J; bases not matched to a gene: 8. The CDR3 here is CASSRELATTDTQYF. The CDR3 DNA follows: TGTGCCAGCAGTCGAGAACTAGCGACCACAGATACGCAGTATTTT.

The chain combines TRBV9 with TRBJ1-2; D remains ambiguous. This CDR3 spans 14 amino acids. Trimming stripped 4 bases from V and 2 bases from J, with 12 bases between. Looked up from germline, CDR1 is SGDLS and CDR2 is YYNGEE. The CDR3 coding sequence is TGTGCCAGCAGCCCCCGTACTTTAAACTATGGCTACACCTTC. Its translation is CASSPRTLNYGYTF.

V and J are TRBV9 and TRBJ2-1, with 7 bases matching TRBD2. Unmatched junction bases numbered 8, after V lost 0 bases and J lost 2 bases. The CDR3 has 17 amino acids. From germline, CDR1 is SGDLS and CDR2 YYNGEE. For the CDR3, the DNA is TGTGCCAGCAGCGTAGTGGCTAGCGGTGTACCCTACAATGAGCAGTTCTTC. This gives the protein CASSVVASGVPYNEQFF.

The V call is TRBV6-8, the J call TRBJ2-5, with D tentatively TRBD2 (6 bases). CDR1 is MNHGY, CDR2 SAAAGT, per germline. This CDR3 is built from 13 residues. The V end was cut by 11 bases, the J end by 4 bases, with 17 bases between. DNA for the CDR3: TGTGCCGGCCGACGGGACTCCCCAGAGACCCAGTACTTC. Translating gives CAGRRDSPETQYF.

This clone was detected a few times. The chain has TRBV19 and TRBJ2-5, with 7 bases aligning to TRBD1. Germline lookup yields CDR1 LNHDA and CDR2 SQIVND (reference sequence). V dropped 7 bases and J dropped 5; count of bases not matched to a gene: 10. The CDR3 totals 14 residues. CDR3 sequence: CASMDNRGGETQYF. In DNA form, the CDR3 reads TGTGCCAGTATGGACAACAGGGGTGGGGAGACCCAGTACTTC.

This clone has a single count. The chain couples TRBV2 to TRBJ2-3, with 8 bases identical to TRBD2. The junction had 9 bases not matched to a gene; V was cut back by 4 bases and J by 0 bases. Germline assignment: CDR1 SNHLY and CDR2 FYNNEI. The CDR3 spans 17 residues. The CDR3 is CASSGKRGLTSTDTQYF. In DNA, the CDR3 is TGTGCCAGCAGTGGAAAGCGGGGGCTTACTAGCACAGATACGCAGTATTTT.

The rearrangement joins TRBV7-2 to TRBJ2-7; D is unresolved. The CDR3 sequence is 14 residues long. Per the germline V gene, CDR1 is SGHTA and CDR2 is FQGNSA. V lost 2 bases and J lost 2, with 10 bases in between. For the CDR3, the DNA is TGTGCCAGCAGCTTAATGGAGCTGGCCTACGAGCAGTACTTC. Amino acid sequence: CASSLMELAYEQYF.

The chain employs TRBV3-1 (or the pseudogene TRBV3-2) and TRBJ2-1; maybe TRBD2 (6 bases). This CDR3 region has 14 residues. Germline CDR1 is LGHDT and CDR2 is YNNKEL (reference sequence). With 6 bases removed from V and 1 base from J, the gap between germline ends came to 10 bases. In nucleotides, the CDR3 is TGTGCCAGCAGTCATAGCGGATCCTACAATGAGCAGTTCTTC. This gives the protein CASSHSGSYNEQFF.

CDR3 amino acids: CAISNPGLAGKDEQFF. DNA for the CDR3: TGTGCCATCTCTAATCCGGGACTAGCGGGGAAGGATGAGCAGTTCTTC. V usage is TRBV2 and J usage is TRBJ2-1, with 13 bases that match TRBD2. V shed 10 bases, J shed 8 bases, and the junction held 14 bases outside the gene matches. CDR1 and CDR2 from the germline V gene are SNHLY and FYNNEI. This CDR3 region has 16 residues.

The chain combines TRBV15 with TRBJ1-1; TRBD1 is a possible D gene (5 bases). V was trimmed by 1 base and J by 0 bases, leaving 9 bases between them. The CDR3 loop spans 15 amino acids. The germline V gene encodes CDR1 LNHNV and CDR2 YYDKDF (reference sequence). CDR3 loop: CATSRGGRVNTEAFF. The CDR3 DNA reads as TGTGCCACCAGCAGAGGAGGCAGGGTGAACACTGAAGCTTTCTTT.

The gene calls are TRBV28 and TRBJ2-5; 9 bases map to TRBD2. Germline-derived CDR1 and CDR2 are MDHEN and SYDVKM. V gave up 1 base and J gave up 0 bases; unmatched junction bases: 3. CDR3 size: 16 residues. CDR3 DNA sequence: TGTGCCAGCAGTTTATCTAGCGGGGCGTACCAAGAGACCCAGTACTTC. Encoded protein: CASSLSSGAYQETQYF.

The V and J genes are TRBV2 and TRBJ2-7; 9 bases map to TRBD2. The CDR3 sequence is 14 residues long. Germline CDR1 SNHLY, CDR2 FYNNEI. The junction had 8 bases not matched to a gene; V was cut back by 3 bases and J by 8 bases. CDR3 bases: TGTGCCAGCAGTGATGTCCTAGCGGGATCTCAGCAGTACTTC. As protein: CASSDVLAGSQQYF.

The chain employs TRBV18 and TRBJ1-1, with a weak D call TRBD1 (6 bases). Trimming stripped 0 bases from V and 0 bases from J, with 11 bases between. Germline CDR1 KGHSH, CDR2 LQKENI. The CDR3 length is 16 residues. CDR3 residues: CASSPPGQVMNTEAFF. CDR3 nucleotide sequence: TGTGCCAGCTCACCACCGGGACAAGTAATGAACACTGAAGCTTTCTTT.

This clone has only one observation. This chain connects TRBV28 to TRBJ2-6, with no clear D. The CDR3 loop spans 15 amino acids. CDR1 MDHEN and CDR2 SYDVKM come from the germline V gene. The V end lost 6 bases, the J end lost 1 base, and 10 bases lay between the germline ends. The CDR3 nucleotides read TGTGCCAGCAGCTCCCTTCTATCTGGGGCCAACGTCCTGACTTTC. It translates to CASSSLLSGANVLTF. Full variable domain (missing parts from reference TRBV28 and TRBJ2-6): DVKVTQSSRYLVKRTGEKVFLECVQDMDHENMFWYRQDPGLGLRLIYFSYDVKMKEKGDIPEGYSVSREKKERFSLILESASTNQTSMYLCASSSLLSGANVLTFGAGSRLTVL.

This clone has a single count. The V and J genes are TRBV7-2 and TRBJ2-1; D not resolved. This CDR3 has 15 amino acids. The V end was cut by 1 base, the J end by 3 bases, with 10 bases between. Germline CDR1 and CDR2: SGHTA and FQGNSA. The CDR3 protein is CASSLDGADYNEQFF. The CDR3 DNA reads TGTGCCAGCAGCTTAGACGGAGCCGACTACAATGAGCAGTTCTTC.